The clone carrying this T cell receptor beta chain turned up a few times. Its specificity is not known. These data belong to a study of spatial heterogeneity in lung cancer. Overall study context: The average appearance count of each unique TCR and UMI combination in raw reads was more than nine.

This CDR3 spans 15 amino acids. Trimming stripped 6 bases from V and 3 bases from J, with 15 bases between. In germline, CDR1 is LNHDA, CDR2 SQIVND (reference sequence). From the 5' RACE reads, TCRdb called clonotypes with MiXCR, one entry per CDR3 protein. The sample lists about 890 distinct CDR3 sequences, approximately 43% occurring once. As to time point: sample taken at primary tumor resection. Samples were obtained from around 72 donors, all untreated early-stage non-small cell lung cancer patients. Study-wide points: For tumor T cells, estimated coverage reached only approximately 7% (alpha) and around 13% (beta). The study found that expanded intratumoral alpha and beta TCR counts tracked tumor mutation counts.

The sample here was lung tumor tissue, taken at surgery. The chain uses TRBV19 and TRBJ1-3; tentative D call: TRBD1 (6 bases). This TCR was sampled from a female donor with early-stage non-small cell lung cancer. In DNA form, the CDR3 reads TGTGCCAGTAGCGTCCGGGACACTTATGGAAACACCATATATTTT. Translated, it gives CASSVRDTYGNTIYF.